Sequencing of this TCR beta chain was carried out in a study of Graves' ophthalmopathy and Graves' hyperthyroidism. Study outcomes and limitations: Ophthalmopathy was separated from stable hyperthyroidism by a 13-signature model with approximately 91% sensitivity and just under 84% specificity.

V lost 6 bases and J lost 3, with 17 bases in between. This CDR3 has 16 residues. Amplification from RNA transcripts yielded the TCR beta CDR3 regions. The library came from an HTBI-primed first-round RT-PCR and a second-round multiplex PCR. TCRdb fed the multiplex PCR reads into MiXCR, producing one record per CDR3 protein. Of 650,000 to 900,000 distinct CDR3 sequences in the sample, around 40% were seen once. Moderate-to-severe activity, CAS at least 3, NOSPECS at least 4 and duration under 3 months characterized donors with ophthalmopathy. The diagnosis combined clinical symptoms, thyroxine, TRAb, thyroid ultrasound and orbital computed tomography scans. As to this clonotype: Its specificity is not known.

Sequenced sample: peripheral blood. The chain is built from TRBV12-3 or TRBV12-4 and TRBJ1-4; maybe TRBD1 (6 bases). This receptor was taken from an adult man with Graves' ophthalmopathy. In DNA form, the CDR3 reads TGTGCCAGCAGCGAAGGGGGGGCCATGGCTAATGAAAAACTGTTTTTT. Protein product: CASSEGGAMANEKLFF.